Presented here are 13 T cell receptor beta chains from one specimen sequenced in a study of cytomegalovirus exposure and HLA in healthy donors (dated by TCRdb to between 2016 and 2019). The library was prepared using the immunoSEQ multiplex PCR assay. For the multiplex PCR, a mixture combining 60 forward primers for TCR Vbeta segments and 13 reverse primers for TCR Jbeta segments was used. Drawn from immuneACCESS, this table holds only the in-frame rearrangements with V and J called that TCRdb kept. Clones are partly lost; checked studies trace under half to an unresolved V gene and leave the rest unexplained. Across this sample there are 150,000 to 200,000 clones, with roughly 85% seen only once. The ten largest clones capture approximately 2.1% of the sample. The specimen was PBMCs. Every receptor here comes from a woman between 45 and 60 years old in good health and CMV-seronegative.

The table lists this clone with a count of one. CDR3 sequence (DNA): TGTGCCAGCAGTTACTCCCCTCAGGGCTACGAGCAGTACTTC. This translates into CASSYSPQGYEQYF. The chain combines TRBV6-5 with TRBJ2-7, with D possibly being TRBD1 (5 bases). The V and J ends lost 0 bases and 3 bases respectively, with 9 bases between them. CDR3 size: 14 residues. Per germline, CDR1 MNHEY and CDR2 SVGAGI.

The J gene is TRBJ1-1, the V gene TRBV28, with 7 bases identical to TRBD1. V shed 2 bases and J 4 bases; nucleotides not matched to a gene: 4. The CDR3 runs 14 residues. CDR1 and CDR2 (germline): MDHEN, SYDVKM. CDR3 region: CASSLRGLVTEAFF. CDR3 nucleotides: TGTGCCAGCAGTTTAAGGGGGCTGGTCACTGAAGCTTTCTTT.

The chain is built from TRBV30 and TRBJ2-2, with D tentatively TRBD1 (6 bases). V was shortened by 0 bases and J by 8 bases, with 13 bases between the two germline ends. CDR1 is GTSNPN, CDR2 SVGIG, per germline (reference sequence). The CDR3 length is 14 residues. The CDR3 nucleotides read TGTGCCTGGAGTGTACCGGGACACGGAGGGGAGCTGTTTTTT. This encodes CAWSVPGHGGELFF.

V gene TRBV27 combines with J gene TRBJ1-2; 9 positions agree with TRBD1. The J segment lost 4 bases and the V segment lost 2 bases, leaving 8 bases of the junction unmatched. This CDR3 spans 16 amino acids. The germline gives CDR1 MNHEY, CDR2 SMNVEV (reference sequence). The DNA of the CDR3 is TGTGCCAGCAGTTTACGGGACAGGGTCGACGGCTATGGCTACACCTTC. It codes for CASSLRDRVDGYGYTF.

In its sample, this clone was seen a few times. J is TRBJ1-4 and V is TRBV5-1; 7 bases match TRBD1. The CDR3 has 14 residues. The V gene's germline CDR1 is SGHRS and CDR2 YFSETQ. Losses at the gene ends were 4 bases for V and 7 bases for J; bases not matched to a gene: 7. The CDR3 sequence is CASSLRDSGEKLFF. In DNA, the CDR3 is TGCGCCAGCAGCCTCCGGGACAGCGGTGAAAAACTGTTTTTT.

The chain links TRBV11-1 to TRBJ2-4, with D maybe TRBD1 (5 bases). This CDR3 comprises 13 residues. The V gene's germline CDR1 is SGHAT and CDR2 FQDESV (reference sequence). V was cut by 2 bases and J by 9 bases, with 11 bases left in between. CDR3 in amino acids: CASSLQGAGIQYF. The DNA for the CDR3 is TGTGCCAGCAGCTTACAAGGGGCCGGCATTCAGTACTTC.

This clone appeared a single time. V and J are TRBV27 and TRBJ2-5; 7 nucleotides align to TRBD1. V gave up 6 bases and J gave up 2 bases; unmatched junction bases: 6. There are 14 residues in the CDR3. Germline V CDR1 and CDR2: MNHEY, SMNVEV (reference sequence). CDR3 coding DNA: TGTGCCAGCAGAAAACGACAGGGACAAGAGACCCAGTACTTC. Translating gives CASRKRQGQETQYF.

The J gene is TRBJ2-1, the V gene TRBV7-9; 10 bases line up with TRBD2. J lost 6 bases, V lost 4 bases, and 6 bases had no gene match. Germline-derived CDR1 and CDR2 are SEHNR and FQNEAQ (reference sequence). The CDR3 covers 15 residues. CDR3 bases: TGTGCCAGCAGCTATAAGCGGGAGGGAGGCAATGAGCAGTTCTTC. This encodes CASSYKREGGNEQFF.

The gene calls are TRBV27 and TRBJ2-6; TRBD1 matches 7 bases. Germline V gene lookup returns CDR1 MNHEY and CDR2 SMNVEV (reference sequence). This CDR3 contains 17 residues. The J segment lost 0 bases and the V segment lost 6 bases, leaving 8 bases of the junction unmatched. The CDR3 here is CASRRTGAHSGANVLTF. The CDR3 region has the DNA TGTGCCAGCAGACGGACAGGCGCTCACTCTGGGGCCAACGTCCTGACTTTC.

The gene calls are TRBV5-4 and TRBJ1-6; no definite D call. Germline CDR1 SGHNT, CDR2 YYREEE (reference sequence). Deletions cut 4 bases from V and 0 bases from J, with 5 bases between. This CDR3 is built from 14 residues. The CDR3 DNA reads TGTGCCAGCAGCGTCAACTCCTATAATTCACCCCTCCACTTT. This sequence encodes CASSVNSYNSPLHF.

This chain connects TRBV19 to TRBJ2-7; D ambiguous. The CDR3 is made up of 12 amino acids. Trimming left V 1 base short and J 6 bases short, with 7 bases between. Germline lookup yields CDR1 LNHDA and CDR2 SQIVND (reference sequence). CDR3 bases: TGTGCCAGTAGTATAGGCCTCGGCGAGCAGTACTTC. Its protein product is CASSIGLGEQYF.

The rearrangement joins TRBV27 to TRBJ2-7; D possibly corresponds to TRBD2 (6 bases). V lost 1 base and J lost 3, with 19 bases in between. Germline V lookup: CDR1 MNHEY, CDR2 SMNVEV (reference sequence). This CDR3 has 17 residues. The CDR3 loop is CASSLYSGDGRNYEQYF. The DNA for the CDR3 is TGTGCCAGCAGTTTATACTCGGGGGATGGGCGGAACTACGAGCAGTACTTC.

The J gene is TRBJ1-1, the V gene TRBV30; D gene ambiguous. Deletions cut 4 bases from V and 4 bases from J, with 16 bases between. This CDR3 contains 14 residues. The germline V gene has CDR1 GTSNPN and CDR2 SVGIG (reference sequence). For the CDR3, the DNA is TGTGCCTGGATCGGGCGGGTATTGTTCACTGAAGCTTTCTTT. This encodes CAWIGRVLFTEAFF. Full variable domain (missing parts from reference TRBV30 and TRBJ1-1): SQTIHQWPATLVQPVGSPLSLECTVEGTSNPNLYWYRQAAGRGLQLLFYSVGIGQISSEVPQNLSASRPQDRQFILSSKKLLLSDSGFYLCAWIGRVLFTEAFFGQGTRLTVV.